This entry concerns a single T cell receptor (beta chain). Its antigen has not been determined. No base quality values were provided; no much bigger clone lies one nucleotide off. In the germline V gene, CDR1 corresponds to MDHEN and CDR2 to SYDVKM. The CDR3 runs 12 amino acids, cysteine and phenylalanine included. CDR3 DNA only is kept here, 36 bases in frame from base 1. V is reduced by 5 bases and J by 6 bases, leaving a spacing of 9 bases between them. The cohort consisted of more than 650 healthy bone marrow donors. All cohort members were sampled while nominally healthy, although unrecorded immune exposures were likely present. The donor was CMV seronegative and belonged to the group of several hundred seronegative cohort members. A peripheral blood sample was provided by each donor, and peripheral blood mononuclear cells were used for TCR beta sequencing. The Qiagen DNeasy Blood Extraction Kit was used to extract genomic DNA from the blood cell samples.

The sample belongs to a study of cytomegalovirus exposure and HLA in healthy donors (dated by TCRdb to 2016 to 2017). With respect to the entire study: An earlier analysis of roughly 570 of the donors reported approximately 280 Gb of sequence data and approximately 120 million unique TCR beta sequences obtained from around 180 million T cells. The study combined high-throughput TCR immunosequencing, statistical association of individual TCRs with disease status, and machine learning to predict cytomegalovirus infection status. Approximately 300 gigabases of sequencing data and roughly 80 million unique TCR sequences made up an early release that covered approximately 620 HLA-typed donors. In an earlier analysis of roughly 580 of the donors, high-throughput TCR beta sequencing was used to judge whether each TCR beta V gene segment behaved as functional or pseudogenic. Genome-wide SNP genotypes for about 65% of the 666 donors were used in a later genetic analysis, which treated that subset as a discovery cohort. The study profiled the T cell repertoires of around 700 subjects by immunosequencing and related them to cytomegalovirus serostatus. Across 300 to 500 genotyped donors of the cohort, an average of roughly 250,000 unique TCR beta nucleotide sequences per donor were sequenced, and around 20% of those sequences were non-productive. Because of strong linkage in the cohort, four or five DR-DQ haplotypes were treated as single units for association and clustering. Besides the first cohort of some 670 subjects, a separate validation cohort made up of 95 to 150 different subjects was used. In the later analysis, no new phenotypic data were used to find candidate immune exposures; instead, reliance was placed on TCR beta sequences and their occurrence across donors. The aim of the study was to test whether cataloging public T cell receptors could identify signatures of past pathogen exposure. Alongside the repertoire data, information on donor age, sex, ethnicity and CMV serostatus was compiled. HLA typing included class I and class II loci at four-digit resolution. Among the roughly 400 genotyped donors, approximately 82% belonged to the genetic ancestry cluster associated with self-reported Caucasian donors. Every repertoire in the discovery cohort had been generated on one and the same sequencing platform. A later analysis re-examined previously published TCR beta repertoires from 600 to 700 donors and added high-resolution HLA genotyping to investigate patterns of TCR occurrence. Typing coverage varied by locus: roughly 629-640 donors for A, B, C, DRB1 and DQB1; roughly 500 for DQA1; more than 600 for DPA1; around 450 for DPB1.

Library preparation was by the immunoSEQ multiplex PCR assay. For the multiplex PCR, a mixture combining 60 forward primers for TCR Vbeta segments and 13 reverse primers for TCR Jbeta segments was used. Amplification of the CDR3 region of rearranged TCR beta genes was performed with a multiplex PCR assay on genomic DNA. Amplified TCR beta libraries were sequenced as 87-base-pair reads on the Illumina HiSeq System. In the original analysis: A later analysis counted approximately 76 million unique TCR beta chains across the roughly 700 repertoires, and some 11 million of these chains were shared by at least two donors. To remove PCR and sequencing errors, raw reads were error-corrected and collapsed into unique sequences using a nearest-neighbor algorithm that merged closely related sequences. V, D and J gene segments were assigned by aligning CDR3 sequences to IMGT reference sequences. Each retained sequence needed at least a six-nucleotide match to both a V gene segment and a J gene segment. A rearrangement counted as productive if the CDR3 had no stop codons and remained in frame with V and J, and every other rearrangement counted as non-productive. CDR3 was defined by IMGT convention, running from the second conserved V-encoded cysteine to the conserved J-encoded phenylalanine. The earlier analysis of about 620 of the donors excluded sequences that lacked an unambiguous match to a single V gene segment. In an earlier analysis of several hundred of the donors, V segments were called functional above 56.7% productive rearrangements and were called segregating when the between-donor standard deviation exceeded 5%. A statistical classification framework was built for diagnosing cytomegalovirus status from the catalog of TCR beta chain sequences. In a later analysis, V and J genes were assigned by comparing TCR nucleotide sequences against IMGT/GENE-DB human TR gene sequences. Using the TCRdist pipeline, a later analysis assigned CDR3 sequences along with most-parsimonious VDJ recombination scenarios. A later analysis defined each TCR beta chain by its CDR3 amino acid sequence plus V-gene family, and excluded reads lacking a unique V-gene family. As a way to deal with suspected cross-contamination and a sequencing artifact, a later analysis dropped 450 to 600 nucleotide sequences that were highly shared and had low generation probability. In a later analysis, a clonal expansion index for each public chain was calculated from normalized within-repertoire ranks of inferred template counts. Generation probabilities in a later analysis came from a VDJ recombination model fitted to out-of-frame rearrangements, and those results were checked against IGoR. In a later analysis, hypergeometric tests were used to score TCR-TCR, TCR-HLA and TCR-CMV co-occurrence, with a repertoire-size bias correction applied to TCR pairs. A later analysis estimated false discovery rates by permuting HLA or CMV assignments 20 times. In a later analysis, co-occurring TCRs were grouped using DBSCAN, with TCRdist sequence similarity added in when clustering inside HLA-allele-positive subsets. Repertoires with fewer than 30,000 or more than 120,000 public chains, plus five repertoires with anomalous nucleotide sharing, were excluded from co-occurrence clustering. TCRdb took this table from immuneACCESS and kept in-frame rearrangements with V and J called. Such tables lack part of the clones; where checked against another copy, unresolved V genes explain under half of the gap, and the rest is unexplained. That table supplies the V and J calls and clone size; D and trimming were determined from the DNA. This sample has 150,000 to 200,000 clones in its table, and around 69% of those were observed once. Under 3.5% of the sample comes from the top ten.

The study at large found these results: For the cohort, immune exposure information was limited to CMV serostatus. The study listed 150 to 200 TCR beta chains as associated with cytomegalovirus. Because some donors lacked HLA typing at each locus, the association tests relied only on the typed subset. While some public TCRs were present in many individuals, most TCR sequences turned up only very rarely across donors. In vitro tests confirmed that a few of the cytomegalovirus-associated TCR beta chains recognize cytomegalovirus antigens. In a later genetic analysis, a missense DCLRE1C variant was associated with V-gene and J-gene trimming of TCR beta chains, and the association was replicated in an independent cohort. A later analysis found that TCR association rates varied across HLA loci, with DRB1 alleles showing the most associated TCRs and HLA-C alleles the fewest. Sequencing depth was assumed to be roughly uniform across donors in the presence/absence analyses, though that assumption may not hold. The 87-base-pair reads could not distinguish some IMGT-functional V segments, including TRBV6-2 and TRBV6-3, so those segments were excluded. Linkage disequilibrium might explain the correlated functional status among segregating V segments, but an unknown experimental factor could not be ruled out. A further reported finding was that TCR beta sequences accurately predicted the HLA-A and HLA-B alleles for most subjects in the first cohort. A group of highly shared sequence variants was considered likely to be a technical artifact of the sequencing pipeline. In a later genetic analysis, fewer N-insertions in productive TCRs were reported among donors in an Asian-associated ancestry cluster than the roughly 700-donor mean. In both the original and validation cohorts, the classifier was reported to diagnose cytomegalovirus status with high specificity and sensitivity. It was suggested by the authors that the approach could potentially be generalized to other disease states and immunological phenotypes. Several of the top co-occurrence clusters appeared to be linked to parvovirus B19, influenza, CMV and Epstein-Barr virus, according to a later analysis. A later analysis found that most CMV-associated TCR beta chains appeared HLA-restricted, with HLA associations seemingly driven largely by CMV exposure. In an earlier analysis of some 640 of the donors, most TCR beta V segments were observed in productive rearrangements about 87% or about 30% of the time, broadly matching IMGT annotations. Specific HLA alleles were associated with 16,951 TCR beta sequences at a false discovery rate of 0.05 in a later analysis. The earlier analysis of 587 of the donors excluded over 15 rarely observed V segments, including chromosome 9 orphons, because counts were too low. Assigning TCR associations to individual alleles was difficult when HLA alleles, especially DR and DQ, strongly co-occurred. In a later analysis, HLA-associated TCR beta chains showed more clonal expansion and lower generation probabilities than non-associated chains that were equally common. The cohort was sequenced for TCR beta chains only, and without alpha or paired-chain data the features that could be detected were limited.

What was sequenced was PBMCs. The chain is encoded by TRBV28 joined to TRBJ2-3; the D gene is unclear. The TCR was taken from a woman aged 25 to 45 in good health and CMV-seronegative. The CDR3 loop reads CASSTFRDTQYF. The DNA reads TGTGCCAGCAGTACCTTCAGGGATACGCAGTATTTT.